Each of the 20 T cell receptor beta chains below was sequenced from the same sample in a study of blood T cell repertoires in COVID-19. The data were produced by immunoSEQ multiplex PCR, yet TCRdb's version contains in-frame clones alone and is incomplete. The sample carries hundreds of thousands of clones, around nine tenths recorded once. Material for sequencing was PBMCs or T cells enriched from blood (not recorded which). The receptors here all came from a middle-aged woman who had recovered from COVID-19.

This clone has only a few counts. This chain uses TRBV19 with TRBJ1-1; maybe TRBD1 (6 bases). Trimming shortened V by 6 bases and J by 3 bases, and 14 bases separated the two germline ends. The germline gives CDR1 LNHDA, CDR2 SQIVND (reference sequence). The CDR3 has 14 residues. CDR3 bases: TGTGCCAGTAGGGACTTCACAGGGCACACTGAAGCTTTCTTT. Residues: CASRDFTGHTEAFF.

V usage is TRBV18 and J usage is TRBJ2-2; weak D call: TRBD2 (5 bases). The ends were cut back, 10 bases at V and 2 bases at J, with 11 bases in the middle. The CDR3 sequence is 13 residues long. Germline V gene sequence: CDR1 KGHSH, CDR2 LQKENI. The CDR3: CATSGPNTGELFF. The CDR3 nucleotides read TGTGCCACGAGCGGACCTAACACCGGGGAGCTGTTTTTT.

This clone has just one count. The CDR3 region is CASSQESTGGRNTIYF. The CDR3 DNA sequence: TGCGCCAGCAGCCAAGAATCGACAGGGGGCAGAAACACCATATATTTT. The gene calls are TRBV4-3 and TRBJ1-3; 10 nucleotides agree with TRBD1. With V trimmed by 0 bases and J by 5 bases, 4 bases remained unmatched. Germline V CDR1 and CDR2: LGHNA, YSLEER. The CDR3 contains 16 residues.

In DNA form, the CDR3 reads TGTGCCAGCAGCCCCGACAGGGGTTATGGCGGGGAGCTGTTTTTT. This codes for CASSPDRGYGGELFF. The chain has TRBV7-3 and TRBJ2-2, with 8 bases identical to TRBD1. The CDR3 length is 15 residues. The V gene's germline CDR1 is SGHTA and CDR2 FQGTGA. The ends lost 5 bases at V and 7 bases at J; junction bases unmatched: 9. Using reference TRBV7-3 and TRBJ2-2 for the parts outside the CDR3, the full variable domain is GAGVSQTPSNKVTEKGKYVELRCDPISGHTALYWYRQSLGQGPEFLIYFQGTGAADDSGLPNDRFFAVRPEGSVSTLKIQRTERGDSAVYLCASSPDRGYGGELFFGEGSRLTVL.

V gene TRBV6-5 combines with J gene TRBJ1-5; maybe TRBD1 (5 bases). Germline V CDR1 and CDR2: MNHEY, SVGAGI. The CDR3 is made up of 15 amino acids. Trimming removed 7 bases at V and 4 bases at J, with 17 bases between. CDR3 loop: CASKLDRGENQPQHF. In DNA form, the CDR3 reads TGTGCCAGCAAACTAGACCGGGGGGAAAATCAGCCCCAGCATTTT.

The chain recombines TRBV27 with TRBJ1-2; D is unresolved. Trimming removed 4 bases from V and 2 bases from J, with 11 bases in between. The germline gives CDR1 MNHEY, CDR2 SMNVEV (reference sequence). CDR3 length equals 14 residues. The CDR3 is CASSSLTENYGYTF. CDR3 DNA sequence: TGTGCCAGCAGTTCACTAACCGAGAACTATGGCTACACCTTC.

V and J are TRBV7-9 and TRBJ1-6; 7 positions agree with TRBD1. The CDR3 is 16 residues long. The V segment lost 5 bases and the J segment 7 bases; nucleotides outside the gene matches: 11. Germline values: CDR1 SEHNR, CDR2 FQNEAQ (reference sequence). Here the CDR3 reads CASSQGQVKANSPLHF. Here the CDR3 DNA reads TGTGCCAGCAGCCAAGGACAGGTCAAGGCAAATTCACCCCTCCACTTT.

V gene TRBV6-5 combines with J gene TRBJ1-6; D is possibly TRBD1 (5 bases). The CDR3 extends over 13 amino acids. Trimming took off 9 bases at V and 7 bases at J, with 13 bases between the two ends. Per germline, CDR1 MNHEY and CDR2 SVGAGI. The CDR3 sequence is CASRGRLNSPLHF. CDR3 bases: TGTGCCAGTAGGGGAAGGCTAAATTCACCCCTCCACTTT.

J is TRBJ1-5 and V is TRBV24-1, with 11 bases identical to TRBD1. Germline assignment: CDR1 KGHDR and CDR2 SFDVKD. Germline trimming cut 6 bases from V and 7 bases from J; bases unmatched to any gene: 10. CDR3 length: 16 residues. The CDR3 here is CATSPGTGGWGQPQHF. In nucleotides, the CDR3 is TGTGCCACCAGTCCCGGGACAGGGGGATGGGGGCAGCCCCAGCATTTT.

V and J are TRBV15 and TRBJ2-7; possible D gene TRBD1, 5 bases. Per germline, CDR1 LNHNV and CDR2 YYDKDF (reference sequence). This CDR3 contains 14 residues. Trimming left V 4 bases short and J 3 bases short, with 13 bases between. CDR3: CATSNPQEFYEQYF. CDR3 sequence (DNA): TGTGCCACCAGCAACCCACAGGAGTTCTACGAGCAGTACTTC.

V gene TRBV6-5 combines with J gene TRBJ2-7; TRBD2 matches 8 bases. Germline V gene lookup returns CDR1 MNHEY and CDR2 SVGAGI. Losses at the gene ends were 6 bases for V and 2 bases for J; bases not matched to a gene: 6. This CDR3 has 14 amino acids. CDR3 in DNA: TGTGCCAGCAGGCAACCGGGACTAGCCTACGAGCAGTACTTC. Its translation: CASRQPGLAYEQYF.

The chain joins TRBV7-9 to TRBJ1-4; 7 bases are shared with TRBD1. This CDR3 region has 12 residues. Germline CDR1 is SEHNR and CDR2 is FQNEAQ (reference sequence). The V segment lost 5 bases and the J segment 10 bases; nucleotides outside the gene matches: 4. The CDR3 DNA follows: TGTGCCAGCAGCACAGGGGTGGGAAAACTGTTTTTT. This gives the protein CASSTGVGKLFF.

The V and J genes are TRBV16 and TRBJ2-2; perhaps TRBD1 as D (5 bases). Trimming shortened V by 2 bases and J by 7 bases, and 8 bases separated the two germline ends. The CDR3 is made up of 13 amino acids. CDR1 is KGHSY, CDR2 FQNENV, per germline. The CDR3 DNA sequence: TGTGCCAGCAGCCAAGCCGACAGCGGGGAGCTGTTTTTT. Encoded protein: CASSQADSGELFF.

The chain couples TRBV10-3 to TRBJ2-7; D perhaps matches TRBD1 (7 bases). The CDR3 is made up of 15 amino acids. The germline CDR1 and CDR2 sequences are ENHRY and SYGVKD. Trimming removed 3 bases from V and 0 bases from J, with 12 bases in between. CDR3 region: CAISDPGGISYEQYF. The CDR3 nucleotides are TGTGCCATCAGTGATCCAGGGGGGATCTCCTACGAGCAGTACTTC.

In DNA, the CDR3 is TGTGCCAGCAGCTTGACTAGCGGGGGGGCGCATGAGCAGTTCTTC. It encodes CASSLTSGGAHEQFF. V and J are TRBV5-4 and TRBJ2-1; 13 nucleotides align to TRBD2. V lost 1 base to trimming and J lost 8 bases; unmatched junction nucleotides: 3. The CDR3 covers 15 residues. Germline V CDR1 and CDR2: SGHNT, YYREEE (reference sequence).

V usage is TRBV5-1 and J usage is TRBJ1-4, with a weak D call TRBD1 (6 bases). CDR1 and CDR2 from the germline V gene are SGHRS and YFSETQ. The CDR3 is 14 residues long. Trimming pared 3 bases from V and 4 bases from J, leaving 10 bases between. The CDR3 spells CASSYGGHNEKLFF. As DNA, the CDR3 is TGCGCCAGCAGCTACGGGGGGCATAATGAAAAACTGTTTTTT.

CDR3 loop: CASRGGRKQFF. The CDR3 region has the DNA TGTGCCAGCAGAGGCGGGAGAAAGCAGTTCTTC. The J gene is TRBJ2-1, the V gene TRBV12-3 or TRBV12-4; TRBD2 agrees at 7 bases. The CDR3 is made up of 11 amino acids. Trimming at V came to 6 bases and at J to 11 bases, leaving 4 bases not matched to a gene.

This sequence joins TRBV11-2 and TRBJ2-1, with 13 bases identical to TRBD2. CDR3 length: 16 amino acids. Germline V gene sequence: CDR1 SGHAT, CDR2 FQNNGV. Trimming at V came to 5 bases and at J to 14 bases, leaving 15 bases not matched to a gene. This CDR3 reads CASSLSLAGGPSRKFF. The CDR3 nucleotides read TGTGCCAGCAGCCTTTCACTAGCGGGAGGGCCGTCTCGGAAGTTCTTC.

This clone was seen a few times. The chain combines TRBV5-4 with TRBJ2-5, with 11 bases lining up with TRBD2. The CDR3 extends over 15 amino acids. With 4 bases clipped from V and 5 bases from J, the junction kept 7 bases outside the gene matches. The germline gives CDR1 SGHNT, CDR2 YYREEE (reference sequence). In DNA, the CDR3 is TGTGCCAGCAGCGCCTATAGCGGGAGGGTGGAGACCCAGTACTTC. Its protein is CASSAYSGRVETQYF.

The J gene is TRBJ1-2, the V gene TRBV20-1; tentative D call: TRBD1 (5 bases). V was pared by 6 bases and J by 4 bases, with 9 bases between. Germline V lookup: CDR1 DFQATT, CDR2 SNEGSKA (reference sequence). The CDR3 is made up of 11 amino acids. Written as DNA, the CDR3 is TGCAGTGCGAGACAGTTCTATGGCTACACCTTC. This sequence encodes CSARQFYGYTF.